The next 30 T cell receptor beta chains were all read from a single sample in a study of T-cell memory formation after mild COVID-19. Via MiXCR, TCRdb re-called the 5' RACE reads, giving one row per CDR3 protein. The sample yields hundreds of thousands of distinct CDR3 sequences, roughly a fifth seen once. Sequencing was performed on PBMCs or a T cell subset sorted from them (not recorded which). These receptors all come from a man in his late teens or twenties who had mild COVID-19 (a few samples of this study predate the infection). Cell type and time point are not known.

This chain joins TRBV9 and TRBJ1-6; 7 bases match TRBD1. Germline CDR1 is SGDLS and CDR2 is YYNGEE. This CDR3 region has 15 residues. The V and J ends lost 2 bases and 6 bases, in that order; junction bases with no gene match: 5. CDR3 DNA sequence: TGTGCCAGCAGCGTGACAGGGAATGCTAATTCACCCCTCCACTTT. Translated, it gives CASSVTGNANSPLHF.

This clonotype was detected a few times. This chain uses TRBV5-1 with TRBJ1-1; D perhaps matches TRBD1 (5 bases). Trimming cost V 4 bases and J 5 bases, with 12 bases left between them. The CDR3 loop spans 13 amino acids. CDR1 is SGHRS, CDR2 YFSETQ, per germline. The CDR3 region has the DNA TGCGCCAGCAGCCGGGCCAGGGCAACTGAAGCTTTCTTT. Protein: CASSRARATEAFF.

This clonotype was recorded a few times. V usage is TRBV7-3 and J usage is TRBJ2-5, with D possibly matching TRBD2 (6 bases). Germline assignment: CDR1 SGHTA and CDR2 FQGTGA. This CDR3 contains 13 residues. The V gene lost 5 bases and the J gene lost 1 base, with 8 bases spanning the gap. For the CDR3, the DNA is TGTGCCAGCAGCCGCGGGACCCAAGAGACCCAGTACTTC. This codes for CASSRGTQETQYF.

This sequence joins TRBV6-4 and TRBJ2-1; 8 positions agree with TRBD1. V shed 6 bases, J shed 3 bases, and the junction held 7 bases outside the gene matches. CDR3 length: 15 residues. Germline V lookup: CDR1 MRHNA, CDR2 SNTAGT. The CDR3: CASSDQGAGYNEQFF. The CDR3 nucleotides read TGTGCCAGCAGCGATCAGGGGGCAGGCTACAATGAGCAGTTCTTC.

The chain has TRBV12-3 or TRBV12-4 and TRBJ1-5; the match to TRBD1 covers 8 bases. V shed 3 bases, J shed 9 bases, and the junction held 7 bases outside the gene matches. The CDR3 runs to 14 residues. The CDR3 nucleotides read TGTGCCAGCAGTTTCACAGGGGGGCGGGGGCCCCAGCATTTT. It specifies CASSFTGGRGPQHF.

V and J are TRBV7-3 and TRBJ1-6; D not resolved. This CDR3 is built from 12 residues. CDR1 is SGHTA and CDR2 is FQGTGA in the germline V gene. V lost 2 bases and J lost 13, with 9 bases in between. In nucleotides, the CDR3 is TGTGCCAGCAGCTTACCAGGAAGGCCCCTCCACTTT. It is translated as CASSLPGRPLHF.

A few counts support this clonotype. The chain links TRBV5-6 to TRBJ2-5, with D possibly being TRBD2 (5 bases). This CDR3 comprises 13 residues. CDR1 is SGHDT and CDR2 is YYEEEE in the germline V gene. V was shortened by 3 bases and J by 5 bases, with 11 bases between the two germline ends. CDR3 amino acids: CASSSLAAETQYF. The CDR3 DNA reads TGTGCCAGCAGCTCTCTAGCTGCCGAGACCCAGTACTTC. The whole variable domain, filled in from reference TRBV5-6 and TRBJ2-5, reads DAGVTQSPTHLIKTRGQQVTLRCSPKSGHDTVSWYQQALGQGPQFIFQYYEEEERQRGNFPDRFSGHQFPNYSSELNVNALLLGDSALYLCASSSLAAETQYFGPGTRLLVL.

This clonotype showed up many times. The chain couples TRBV5-1 to TRBJ2-5; the D gene is possibly TRBD2 (5 bases). This CDR3 region has 15 residues. The germline CDR1 and CDR2 sequences are SGHRS and YFSETQ. V was cut by 1 base and J by 1 base, with 11 bases left in between. This CDR3 is CASSLSLGSQETQYF. The CDR3 DNA follows: TGCGCCAGCAGCTTGAGCTTGGGGAGCCAAGAGACCCAGTACTTC.

The V call is TRBV20-1, the J call TRBJ1-1; 9 bases agree with TRBD1. The trim removed 3 bases at V and 0 bases at J, leaving 2 bases unmatched. CDR1 is DFQATT, CDR2 SNEGSKA, per germline (reference sequence). The CDR3 is 14 residues long. This CDR3 is CSARGDRVNTEAFF. For the CDR3, the DNA is TGCAGTGCTAGGGGGGACAGGGTGAACACTGAAGCTTTCTTT.

CDR3 sequence reads: CASTPFRDRVIKTQYF. The CDR3 nucleotides read TGTGCCAGCACCCCCTTCCGGGACAGGGTGATCAAGACCCAGTACTTC. V gene TRBV11-2 combines with J gene TRBJ2-5, with TRBD1 matching over 9 bases. The V segment lost 7 bases and the J segment 6 bases; nucleotides outside the gene matches: 15. The CDR3 runs to 16 residues. From germline, CDR1 is SGHAT and CDR2 FQNNGV.

This clonotype was picked up a small number of times. This chain connects TRBV4-1 to TRBJ2-5; no definite D call. Per the germline V gene, CDR1 is MGHRA and CDR2 is YSYEKL. This CDR3 is 13 amino acids long. The ends were cut back, 5 bases at V and 0 bases at J, with 7 bases in the middle. The DNA for the CDR3 is TGCGCCAGCAGCTCCGCCGACCAAGAGACCCAGTACTTC. Encoded protein: CASSSADQETQYF.

The chain joins TRBV24-1 to TRBJ1-2; TRBD1 matches at 12 bases. The CDR3 is 15 amino acids. Germline loops: CDR1 KGHDR, CDR2 SFDVKD. J gave up 8 bases and V 4 bases, and 7 bases lay outside the gene matches. This CDR3 reads CATSDPGTGGGGYTF. The CDR3 DNA follows: TGTGCCACCAGTGACCCCGGGACAGGGGGCGGCGGCTACACCTTC.

This clonotype was observed a handful of times. The genes are TRBV3-1 and TRBJ1-2; D is uncertain. The CDR3 length is 13 residues. CDR1 and CDR2 (germline): LGHDT, YNNKEL (reference sequence). Trimming took 3 bases from V and 4 from J, leaving 9 bases between them. This chain's CDR3 is CASSHPLTYGYTF. As DNA, the CDR3 is TGTGCCAGCAGCCACCCCCTAACCTATGGCTACACCTTC.

This chain connects TRBV27 to TRBJ2-7; D not certain. Looked up from germline, CDR1 is MNHEY and CDR2 is SMNVEV (reference sequence). Trimming removed 0 bases at V and 3 bases at J, with 9 bases between. The CDR3 has 14 residues. The CDR3 loop reads CASSLSEDGYEQYF. The CDR3 bases are TGTGCCAGCAGTTTATCTGAGGACGGCTACGAGCAGTACTTC.

This clonotype was recorded a few times. V and J are TRBV29-1 and TRBJ2-5, with 10 bases matching TRBD1. The CDR3 contains 14 residues. The ends lost 0 bases at V and 7 bases at J; junction bases unmatched: 5. Per the germline V gene, CDR1 is SQVTM and CDR2 is ANQGSEA. DNA of the CDR3: TGCAGCGTTGAAGATCGTGGACAGGGGGGGACCCAGTACTTC. Encoded protein: CSVEDRGQGGTQYF.

The V gene is TRBV12-3 or TRBV12-4, the J gene TRBJ1-2, with D uncertain. V shed 6 bases and J shed 4 bases, with 6 bases lying between them. The CDR3 has 11 amino acids. This CDR3 reads CASRSGYGYTF. The CDR3, as DNA: TGTGCCAGCAGGTCGGGCTATGGCTACACCTTC.

This chain connects TRBV20-1 to TRBJ1-2; 7 nucleotides align to TRBD1. This CDR3 is built from 14 residues. In germline, CDR1 is DFQATT, CDR2 SNEGSKA (reference sequence). With V trimmed by 0 bases and J by 4 bases, 5 bases remained unmatched. The DNA of the CDR3 is TGCAGTGCTAGAGACCTACAGGGGCCCTATGGCTACACCTTC. Residues: CSARDLQGPYGYTF.

There are a few counts of this clonotype. The chain carries TRBV30 and TRBJ1-5; 7 bases map to TRBD1. The V segment lost 4 bases and the J segment 4 bases; nucleotides outside the gene matches: 4. Germline V gene data show CDR1 as GTSNPN and CDR2 as SVGIG (reference sequence). This CDR3 has 13 amino acids. CDR3 nucleotide sequence: TGTGCCTGGAATGGCAGGGGGAATCAGCCCCAGCATTTT. Its translation: CAWNGRGNQPQHF. Full variable domain (outside the CDR3, taken from reference TRBV30 and TRBJ1-5): SQTIHQWPATLVQPVGSPLSLECTVEGTSNPNLYWYRQAAGRGLQLLFYSVGIGQISSEVPQNLSASRPQDRQFILSSKKLLLSDSGFYLCAWNGRGNQPQHFGDGTRLSIL.

This clonotype showed up just a few times. The CDR3 protein is CASSLLGATDTQYF. The CDR3 bases are TGTGCCAGCAGCTTGCTGGGGGCAACAGATACGCAGTATTTT. The V and J genes are TRBV5-8 and TRBJ2-3; tentative D call: TRBD1 (6 bases). The CDR3 consists of 14 residues. Germline V gives CDR1 SGHTS, CDR2 YDEGEE. V was clipped by 1 base and J by 3 bases, with 9 bases between them.

The V and J genes are TRBV7-9 and TRBJ1-6; no definite D call. Trimming stripped 1 base from V and 7 bases from J, with 8 bases between. The CDR3 is 14 amino acids. CDR1 is SEHNR and CDR2 is FQNEAQ in the germline V gene (reference sequence). The DNA of the CDR3 is TGTGCCAGCAGCTTAGGGTCAGGCAATTCACCCCTCCACTTT. Translated, it gives CASSLGSGNSPLHF. The entire variable domain, with the rest obtained from reference TRBV7-9 and TRBJ1-6, is as follows: DTGVSQNPRHKITKRGQNVTFRCDPISEHNRLYWYRQTLGQGPEFLTYFQNEAQLEKSRLLSDRFSAERPKGSFSTLEIQRTEQGDSAMYLCASSLGSGNSPLHFGNGTRLTVT.

This clonotype was seen only a few times. This chain joins TRBV6-5 and TRBJ1-5; D possibly corresponds to TRBD1 (6 bases). The CDR3 length is 14 residues. CDR1 is MNHEY and CDR2 is SVGAGI in the germline V gene. Trimming took off 2 bases at V and 7 bases at J, with 12 bases between the two ends. The CDR3 sequence: CASSYGQGRQPQHF. CDR3 bases: TGTGCCAGCAGTTACGGGCAGGGGCGGCAGCCCCAGCATTTT.

The V and J genes are TRBV20-1 and TRBJ1-1, with 10 positions matching TRBD1. Unmatched junction bases numbered 3, after V lost 2 bases and J lost 3 bases. The CDR3 contains 14 residues. The V gene's germline CDR1 is DFQATT and CDR2 SNEGSKA (reference sequence). CDR3 coding DNA: TGCAGTGCTAGATTTGGGACAGGGGACACTGAAGCTTTCTTT. Translation: CSARFGTGDTEAFF.

The J gene is TRBJ2-4, the V gene TRBV7-3; 7 nucleotides match TRBD1. The trim removed 6 bases at V and 6 bases at J, leaving 8 bases unmatched. Looked up from germline, CDR1 is SGHTA and CDR2 is FQGTGA. The CDR3 is 14 amino acids. CDR3 loop: CASRGTVRGNIQYF. The CDR3, as DNA: TGTGCCAGCAGGGGGACAGTGCGCGGAAACATTCAGTACTTC.

A few counts support this clonotype. The rearrangement links TRBV11-2 to TRBJ2-5; maybe TRBD2 (6 bases). There are 15 residues in the CDR3. Trimming left V 1 base short and J 2 bases short, with 11 bases between. Germline V CDR1 and CDR2: SGHAT, FQNNGV. The CDR3 spells CASSLGLRGQETQYF. As DNA, the CDR3 is TGTGCCAGCAGCTTAGGATTGCGGGGACAAGAGACCCAGTACTTC.

V usage is TRBV7-2 and J usage is TRBJ1-1; D perhaps matches TRBD1 (6 bases). There are 16 residues in the CDR3. V was shortened by 5 bases and J by 6 bases, with 22 bases between the two germline ends. CDR1 and CDR2 from the germline V gene are SGHTA and FQGNSA. CDR3 amino acids: CASSRGTPLVGAEAFF. The CDR3 DNA reads as TGTGCCAGCAGCCGGGGGACACCCTTAGTGGGGGCTGAAGCTTTCTTT.

This chain joins TRBV6-5 and TRBJ2-3; D tentatively reads TRBD1 or TRBD2 (5 bases each). The CDR3 has 14 amino acids. CDR1 and CDR2 (germline): MNHEY, SVGAGI. Between the trimmed V and J ends, which lost 2 bases and 6 bases, there was a span of 12 bases. The CDR3 is CASSYGQGADTQYF. CDR3 DNA sequence: TGTGCCAGCAGTTACGGCCAGGGAGCCGATACGCAGTATTTT.

This rearrangement joins TRBV18 to TRBJ2-7; 8 nucleotides match TRBD1. The CDR3 runs to 14 residues. Germline V lookup: CDR1 KGHSH, CDR2 LQKENI. The trim removed 5 bases at V and 3 bases at J, leaving 6 bases unmatched. CDR3 bases: TGTGCCAGCTCATCACGGACAGGGATCTACGAGCAGTACGTC. Its translation: CASSSRTGIYEQYV.

The chain links TRBV2 to TRBJ2-7; TRBD2 might be the D (6 bases). Germline V lookup: CDR1 SNHLY, CDR2 FYNNEI. V lost 4 bases and J lost 3, with 13 bases in between. This CDR3 spans 14 amino acids. CDR3 region: CASSVGRTNYEQYF. CDR3 nucleotides: TGTGCCAGCAGTGTAGGAAGGACTAACTACGAGCAGTACTTC. The full variable domain, its missing parts supplied by reference TRBV2 and TRBJ2-7, is EPEVTQTPSHQVTQMGQEVILRCVPISNHLYFYWYRQILGQKVEFLVSFYNNEISEKSEIFDDQFSVERPDGSNFTLKIRSTKLEDSAMYFCASSVGRTNYEQYFGPGTRLTVT.

This clonotype was found a few times. V gene TRBV12-3 or TRBV12-4 combines with J gene TRBJ2-4; D is possibly TRBD1 (5 bases). V shed 2 bases and J shed 9 bases, with 5 bases lying between them. The CDR3 runs to 11 residues. Here the CDR3 reads CASSLQGIQYF. The CDR3 DNA is TGTGCCAGCAGTTTACAGGGCATTCAGTACTTC.

This clonotype appeared a single time. The rearrangement joins TRBV18 to TRBJ2-1; D gene ambiguous. The CDR3 runs 13 residues. Germline CDR1 reads KGHSH; CDR2 reads LQKENI. Trimming shortened V by 2 bases and J by 5 bases, and 7 bases separated the two germline ends. The CDR3 bases are TGTGCCAGCTCACCAGGCCTGGACAATGAGCAGTTCTTC. Protein sequence: CASSPGLDNEQFF.